The 17 T cell receptor beta chains below all came from one sample that was sequenced in a study of blood T cell repertoires in COVID-19. The table came from immunoSEQ multiplex PCR; TCRdb's copy has only in-frame clones and leaves some out. The table records tens of thousands of clones, around nine tenths of them present only once. Sequencing was performed on peripheral blood. The receptors shown here come from a woman aged 55-75 years with COVID-19, enrolled during active disease.

The chain carries TRBV19 and TRBJ1-5; 10 nucleotides match TRBD1. The V segment lost 4 bases and the J segment 4 bases; nucleotides outside the gene matches: 7. The germline CDR1 and CDR2 sequences are LNHDA and SQIVND (reference sequence). The CDR3 consists of 16 residues. CDR3 DNA: TGTGCCAGTAGTACCCCAGACAGGGGGCGGAATCAGCCCCAGCATTTT. Translation: CASSTPDRGRNQPQHF. Using reference TRBV19 and TRBJ1-5 for the parts outside the CDR3, the full variable domain is DGGITQSPKYLFRKEGQNVTLSCEQNLNHDAMYWYRQDPGQGLRLIYYSQIVNDFQKGDIAEGYSVSREKKESFPLTVTSAQKNPTAFYLCASSTPDRGRNQPQHFGDGTRLSIL.

This chain uses TRBV29-1 with TRBJ1-1, with 7 bases aligning to TRBD1. This CDR3 region has 13 residues. V lost 3 bases, J lost 10 bases, and 11 bases stayed unmatched. The germline V gene encodes CDR1 SQVTM and CDR2 ANQGSEA. The CDR3 reads CSVEGQFYDSAFF. For the CDR3, the DNA is TGCAGCGTTGAGGGACAGTTTTATGATTCAGCTTTCTTT. The full variable domain, completed using reference TRBV29-1 and TRBJ1-1, is SAVISQKPSRDICQRGTSLTIQCQVDSQVTMMFWYRQQPGQSLTLIATANQGSEATYESGFVIDKFPISRPNLTFSTLTVSNMSPEDSSIYLCSVEGQFYDSAFFGQGTRLTVV.

The rearrangement links TRBV30 to TRBJ1-1; tentatively, D is TRBD1 (6 bases). CDR1 and CDR2 (germline): GTSNPN, SVGIG (reference sequence). The V end was cut by 0 bases, the J end by 4 bases, with 24 bases between. The CDR3 runs 18 residues. The CDR3 DNA follows: TGTGCCTGGAGTGTACTTTTCCAGGGGTCTGGGACACGCACTGAAGCTTTCTTT. Translated, it gives CAWSVLFQGSGTRTEAFF. Full variable domain (rest looked up from reference TRBV30 and TRBJ1-1): SQTIHQWPATLVQPVGSPLSLECTVEGTSNPNLYWYRQAAGRGLQLLFYSVGIGQISSEVPQNLSASRPQDRQFILSSKKLLLSDSGFYLCAWSVLFQGSGTRTEAFFGQGTRLTVV.

The sample holds a few counts of this clone. The rearrangement joins TRBV28 to TRBJ1-5, with D possibly matching TRBD1 (6 bases). Trimming shortened V by 6 bases and J by 6 bases, and 9 bases separated the two germline ends. The CDR3 contains 12 residues. Germline assignment: CDR1 MDHEN and CDR2 SYDVKM. The CDR3 is CASSTGFQPQHF. DNA of the CDR3: TGTGCCAGCAGCACAGGGTTTCAGCCCCAGCATTTT. Looking up the rest from reference TRBV28 and TRBJ1-5 gives the full variable domain: DVKVTQSSRYLVKRTGEKVFLECVQDMDHENMFWYRQDPGLGLRLIYFSYDVKMKEKGDIPEGYSVSREKKERFSLILESASTNQTSMYLCASSTGFQPQHFGDGTRLSIL.

In this sample, this clone turned up a few times. The CDR3 reads CASSLSGYEQYF. In nucleotides, the CDR3 is TGTGCCAGCAGTTTATCCGGCTACGAGCAGTACTTC. V usage is TRBV27 and J usage is TRBJ2-7; D is unresolved. Germline V gives CDR1 MNHEY, CDR2 SMNVEV (reference sequence). This CDR3 comprises 12 residues. Trimming pared 0 bases from V and 3 bases from J, leaving 3 bases between.

This clone is medium-sized (0.01 to 0.1%) within its sample. CDR3 amino acids: CASGTGTGSSPQHF. DNA of the CDR3: TGTGCCAGCGGGACCGGGACAGGTAGTTCTCCCCAGCATTTT. The chain uses TRBV6-5 and TRBJ1-5; 8 nucleotides match TRBD1. Germline loops: CDR1 MNHEY, CDR2 SVGAGI. Trimming at V came to 8 bases and at J to 10 bases, leaving 13 bases not matched to a gene. This CDR3 is built from 14 residues.

In this sample, this clone turned up once. J is TRBJ2-1 and V is TRBV3-1 (or the pseudogene TRBV3-2), with 7 bases aligning to TRBD2. Germline assignment: CDR1 LGHDT and CDR2 YNNKEL (reference sequence). Trimming took 1 base from V and 6 from J; bases not matched to a gene: 6. The CDR3 has 15 residues. The CDR3 region is CASSQVWGRVNEQFF. The CDR3 region has the DNA TGTGCCAGCAGCCAAGTCTGGGGGAGGGTCAATGAGCAGTTCTTC.

V usage is TRBV28 and J usage is TRBJ2-1; the match to TRBD2 covers 9 bases. V shed 2 bases and J 3 bases; nucleotides not matched to a gene: 5. The CDR3 runs 16 residues. The germline gives CDR1 MDHEN, CDR2 SYDVKM. The CDR3 here is CASSLKRLAVYNEQFF. The DNA for the CDR3 is TGTGCCAGCAGTTTAAAAAGACTAGCGGTCTACAATGAGCAGTTCTTC.

The CDR3 bases are TGTGCCAGCAGCAAACAGGAAAGACAGGAAGCTTTCTTT. Its translation is CASSKQERQEAFF. The chain couples TRBV21-1 to TRBJ1-1; TRBD1 is the table's D call, not checked against the DNA. TRBV21-1 is flagged as a pseudogene. The CDR3 runs to 13 residues.

The chain has TRBV6-5 and TRBJ2-5, with D perhaps matching TRBD1 (5 bases). Germline CDR1 MNHEY, CDR2 SVGAGI. Deletions cut 4 bases from V and 7 bases from J, with 10 bases between. This CDR3 has 12 residues. DNA of the CDR3: TGTGCCAGCAGTTCGCTCCAGGGGACCCAGTACTTC. It translates to CASSSLQGTQYF.

The chain is built from TRBV27 and TRBJ2-1; a possible D gene is TRBD2 (5 bases). The CDR3 covers 14 residues. The V and J ends lost 8 bases and 0 bases respectively, with 11 bases between them. Germline values: CDR1 MNHEY, CDR2 SMNVEV (reference sequence). CDR3 nucleotide sequence: TGTGCCAGCGCGTATAGCGACTCCTACAATGAGCAGTTCTTC. Protein: CASAYSDSYNEQFF.

This clone was picked up a small number of times. The J gene is TRBJ1-5, the V gene TRBV24-1, with a weak D call TRBD1 (5 bases). This CDR3 contains 14 residues. In germline, CDR1 is KGHDR, CDR2 SFDVKD. Trimming took 0 bases from V and 5 from J, leaving 7 bases between them. The CDR3 DNA follows: TGTGCCACCAGTGATTTGTCGGGGGATCAGCCCCAGCATTTT. Translating gives CATSDLSGDQPQHF.

This chain connects TRBV19 to TRBJ2-4, with D perhaps TRBD2 (6 bases). Germline V gives CDR1 LNHDA, CDR2 SQIVND (reference sequence). V was pared by 7 bases and J by 5 bases, with 15 bases between. The CDR3 is 14 amino acids. CDR3 sequence reads: CASNLGSLENIQYF. In DNA form, the CDR3 reads TGTGCCAGTAATCTCGGGAGCCTGGAAAACATTCAGTACTTC.

V gene TRBV23-1 combines with J gene TRBJ2-5, with D perhaps matching TRBD1 (6 bases). TRBV23-1 is annotated as an ORF whose role is uncertain. V was cut by 6 bases and J by 2 bases, with 19 bases left in between. The CDR3 runs to 16 residues. The CDR3 loop reads CASRCHSLDRQETQYF. CDR3 in DNA: TGCGCCAGCAGATGCCACTCCCTCGACAGGCAAGAGACCCAGTACTTC.

The gene calls are TRBV2 and TRBJ2-7; 7 bases line up with TRBD1. CDR1 is SNHLY and CDR2 is FYNNEI in the germline V gene. Trimming removed 3 bases from V and 3 bases from J; junction bases left unmatched: 2. The CDR3 has 13 residues. The CDR3 nucleotides read TGTGCCAGCAGTGACAGGGGGAGCTACGAGCAGTACTTC. Translation gives CASSDRGSYEQYF.

This sequence joins TRBV7-8 and TRBJ1-6, with D tentatively TRBD1 (6 bases). CDR3 length equals 13 residues. Trimming removed 5 bases at V and 8 bases at J, with 10 bases between. Looked up from germline, CDR1 is SGHVS and CDR2 is FQNEAQ. The CDR3 nucleotides read TGTGCCAGCAGCCTTGGACAGTATTCACCCCTCCACTTT. This sequence encodes CASSLGQYSPLHF.

The chain joins TRBV5-1 to TRBJ2-3; TRBD2 agrees at 14 bases. V shed 3 bases, J shed 0 bases, and the junction held 9 bases outside the gene matches. Germline-derived CDR1 and CDR2 are SGHRS and YFSETQ. This CDR3 has 19 residues. CDR3: CASSSGLAGGGFSTDTQYF. CDR3 bases: TGCGCCAGCAGCTCTGGACTAGCGGGAGGAGGATTTAGCACAGATACGCAGTATTTT. Drawing the rest from reference TRBV5-1 and TRBJ2-3, the complete variable domain is KAGVTQTPRYLIKTRGQQVTLSCSPISGHRSVSWYQQTPGQGLQFLFEYFSETQRNKGNFPGRFSGRQFSNSRSEMNVSTLELGDSALYLCASSSGLAGGGFSTDTQYFGPGTRLTVL.